These T cell receptor beta chains were read from a single sample in a study of blood T cell repertoires in COVID-19. TCRdb's table, derived via immunoSEQ multiplex PCR, lists solely in-frame clones and lacks some. Of 90,000 to 120,000 clones in the sample, roughly 85% were seen once. The sample consisted of peripheral blood. These receptors originate from a human donor in a cohort sampled during active COVID-19. CDR3s include the opening cysteine and the closing phenylalanine or tryptophan. The order of the fields is J gene, D gene, V gene, clone size, CDR3 protein, CDR3 DNA. D genes are given only for firm matches. Clone size is stated in some rows and not others, as once, few, many or a class when expanded.

J: TRBJ2-7; D: TRBD2; V: TRBV6-5; size: -; CDR3: CASTGTSGRAVEQYF; DNA: TGTGCCAGCACCGGGACTAGCGGGAGGGCCGTCGAGCAGTACTTC
J: TRBJ2-5; D: -; V: TRBV7-9; size: -; CDR3: CASSLLRPGPQETQYF; DNA: TGTGCCAGCAGCCTACTCCGGCCAGGCCCCCAGGAGACCCAGTACTTC
J: TRBJ2-7; D: TRBD2; V: TRBV27; size: -; CDR3: CASRISGSPQQYF; DNA: TGTGCCAGCAGGATAAGCGGGAGCCCCCAGCAGTACTTC
J: TRBJ2-7; D: TRBD1; V: TRBV28; size: few; CDR3: CASRGQGAKIYEQYF; DNA: TGTGCCAGCAGAGGACAGGGGGCGAAAATCTACGAGCAGTACTTC
J: TRBJ2-2; D: TRBD2; V: TRBV6-4; size: -; CDR3: CASSATSVYTGELFF; DNA: TGTGCCAGCAGCGCGACTAGCGTCTACACCGGGGAGCTGTTTTTT
J: TRBJ2-2; D: -; V: TRBV19; size: -; CDR3: CASSRAGGSNTGELFF; DNA: TGTGCCAGTAGTAGAGCGGGTGGATCGAACACCGGGGAGCTGTTTTTT
J: TRBJ2-2; D: -; V: TRBV2; size: -; CDR3: CASSEWGLHTGELFF; DNA: TGTGCCAGCAGTGAATGGGGGCTCCACACCGGGGAGCTGTTTTTT
J: TRBJ2-7; D: -; V: TRBV6-6; size: -; CDR3: CASSDPGEQYF; DNA: TGTGCCAGCAGCGACCCAGGCGAGCAGTACTTC
J: TRBJ2-7; D: TRBD1; V: TRBV4-1; size: -; CDR3: CASSRDRAAYEQYF; DNA: TGCGCCAGCAGCCGGGACAGGGCCGCCTACGAGCAGTACTTC
J: TRBJ2-3; D: TRBD2; V: TRBV7-9; size: -; CDR3: CASSLPGLAADTQYF; DNA: TGTGCCAGCAGCCTACCGGGACTAGCCGCAGATACGCAGTATTTT
J: TRBJ2-7; D: TRBD1; V: TRBV25-1; size: once; CDR3: CASSEYIGGLYEQYF; DNA: TGTGCCAGCAGTGAATATATAGGGGGCTTGTACGAGCAGTACTTC
J: TRBJ1-1; D: -; V: TRBV6-2/TRBV6-3; size: -; CDR3: CASSYSMGGTEAFF; DNA: TGTGCCAGCAGTTACTCGATGGGGGGCACTGAAGCTTTCTTT
J: TRBJ2-2; D: -; V: TRBV7-9; size: once; CDR3: CASSLLRANTGELFF; DNA: TGTGCCAGCAGCTTATTGCGGGCGAACACCGGGGAGCTGTTTTTT
J: TRBJ1-4; D: -; V: TRBV28; size: -; CDR3: CASTSLRQRLFEKLFF; DNA: TGTGCCAGCACCTCCCTCCGACAGCGCCTTTTTGAAAAACTGTTTTTT